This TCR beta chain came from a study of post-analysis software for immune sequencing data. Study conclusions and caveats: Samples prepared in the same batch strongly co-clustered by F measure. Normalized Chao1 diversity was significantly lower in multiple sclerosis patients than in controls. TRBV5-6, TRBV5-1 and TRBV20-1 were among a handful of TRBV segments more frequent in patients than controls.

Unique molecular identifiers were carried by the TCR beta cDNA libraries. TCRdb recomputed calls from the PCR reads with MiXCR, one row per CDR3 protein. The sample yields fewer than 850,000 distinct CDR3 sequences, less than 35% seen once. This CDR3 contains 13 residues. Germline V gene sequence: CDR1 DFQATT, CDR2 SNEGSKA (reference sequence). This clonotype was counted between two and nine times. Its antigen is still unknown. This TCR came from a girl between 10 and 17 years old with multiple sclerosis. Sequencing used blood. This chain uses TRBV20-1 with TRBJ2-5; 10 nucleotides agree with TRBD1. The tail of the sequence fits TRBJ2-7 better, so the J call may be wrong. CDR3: CSASGGQGHEQYF. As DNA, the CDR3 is TGCAGTGCCTCGGGGGGACAGGGGCACGAGCAGTACTTC.